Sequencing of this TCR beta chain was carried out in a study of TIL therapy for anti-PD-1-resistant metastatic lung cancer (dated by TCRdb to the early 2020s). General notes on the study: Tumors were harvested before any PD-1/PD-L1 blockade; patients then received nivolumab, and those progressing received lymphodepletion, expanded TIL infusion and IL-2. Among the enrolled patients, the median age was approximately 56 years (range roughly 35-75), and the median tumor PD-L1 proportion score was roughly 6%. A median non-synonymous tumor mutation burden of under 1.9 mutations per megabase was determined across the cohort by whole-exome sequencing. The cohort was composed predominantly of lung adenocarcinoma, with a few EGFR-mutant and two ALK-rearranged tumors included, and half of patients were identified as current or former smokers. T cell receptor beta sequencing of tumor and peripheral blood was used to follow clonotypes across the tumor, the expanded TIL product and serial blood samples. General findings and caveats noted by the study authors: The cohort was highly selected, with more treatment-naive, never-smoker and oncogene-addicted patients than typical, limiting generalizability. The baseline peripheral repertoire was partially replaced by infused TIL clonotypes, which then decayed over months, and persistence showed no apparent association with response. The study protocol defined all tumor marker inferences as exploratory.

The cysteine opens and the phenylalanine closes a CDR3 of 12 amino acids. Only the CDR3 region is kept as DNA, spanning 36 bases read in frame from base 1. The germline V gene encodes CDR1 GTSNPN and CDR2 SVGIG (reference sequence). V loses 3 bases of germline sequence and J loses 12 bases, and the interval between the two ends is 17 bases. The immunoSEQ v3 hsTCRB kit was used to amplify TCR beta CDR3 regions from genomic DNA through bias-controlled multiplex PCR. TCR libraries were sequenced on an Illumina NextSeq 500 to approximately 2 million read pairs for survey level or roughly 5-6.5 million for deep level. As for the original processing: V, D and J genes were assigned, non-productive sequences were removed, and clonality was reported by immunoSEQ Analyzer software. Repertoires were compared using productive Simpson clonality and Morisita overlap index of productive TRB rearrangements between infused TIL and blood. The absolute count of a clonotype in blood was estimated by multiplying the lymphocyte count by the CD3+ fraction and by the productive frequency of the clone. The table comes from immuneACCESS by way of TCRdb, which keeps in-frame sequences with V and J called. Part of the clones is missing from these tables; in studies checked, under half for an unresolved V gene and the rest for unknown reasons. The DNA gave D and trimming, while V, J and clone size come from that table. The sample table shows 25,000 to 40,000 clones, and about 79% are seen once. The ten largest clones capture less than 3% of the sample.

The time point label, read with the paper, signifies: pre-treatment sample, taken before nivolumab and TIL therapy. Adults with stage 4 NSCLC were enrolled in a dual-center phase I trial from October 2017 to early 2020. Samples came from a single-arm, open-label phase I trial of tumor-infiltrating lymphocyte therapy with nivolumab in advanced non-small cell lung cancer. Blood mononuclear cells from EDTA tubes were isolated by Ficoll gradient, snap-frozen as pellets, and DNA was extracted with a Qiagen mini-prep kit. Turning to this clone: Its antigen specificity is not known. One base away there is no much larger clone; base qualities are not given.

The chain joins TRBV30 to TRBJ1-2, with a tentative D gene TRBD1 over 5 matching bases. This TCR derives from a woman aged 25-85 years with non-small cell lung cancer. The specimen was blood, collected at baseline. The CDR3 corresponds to CAWRMGGVRNTF. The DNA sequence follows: TGTGCCTGGAGGATGGGGGGAGTAAGAAACACCTTC.